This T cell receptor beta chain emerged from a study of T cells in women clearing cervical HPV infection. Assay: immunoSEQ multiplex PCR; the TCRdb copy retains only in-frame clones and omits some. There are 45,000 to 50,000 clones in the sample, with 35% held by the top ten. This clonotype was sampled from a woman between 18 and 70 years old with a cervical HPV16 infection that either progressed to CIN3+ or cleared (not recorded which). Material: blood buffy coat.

The part of the CDR3 DNA that was read is TGTGCCAGTAGTGTCTACAGGGATGCTAACTATGGC. Encoded protein: CASSVYRDANYG. The full CDR3 reads CASSVYRDANYGYTF. The V and J genes are TRBV19 and TRBJ1-2; a weak D match, TRBD1 (6 bases). The sequenced fragment ends 3 residues before the CDR3 boundary, so the rest is inferred from the germline J gene. V lost 5 bases and J lost 0, with 13 bases in between. Germline V gene lookup returns CDR1 LNHDA and CDR2 SQIVND (reference sequence). This CDR3 has 15 residues.